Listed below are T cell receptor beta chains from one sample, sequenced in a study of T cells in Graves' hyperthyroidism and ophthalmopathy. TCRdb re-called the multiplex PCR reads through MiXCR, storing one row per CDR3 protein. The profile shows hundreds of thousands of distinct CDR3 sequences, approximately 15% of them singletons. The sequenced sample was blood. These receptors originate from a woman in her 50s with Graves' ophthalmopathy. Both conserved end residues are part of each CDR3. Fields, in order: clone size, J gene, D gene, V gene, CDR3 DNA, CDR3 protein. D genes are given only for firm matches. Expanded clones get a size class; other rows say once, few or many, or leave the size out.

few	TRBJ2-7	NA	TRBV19	TGTGCCAGTAGTAAAGGCGGAAACTCCTACGAGCAGTACTTC	CASSKGGNSYEQYF
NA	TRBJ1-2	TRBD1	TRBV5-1	TGCGCCAGCAGCTTGAGGGACAGAGACGGCTATGGCTACACCTTC	CASSLRDRDGYGYTF
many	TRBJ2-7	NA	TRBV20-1	TGCAGTGCGGAGAGAGGGACCTACTACGAGCAGTACTTC	CSAERGTYYEQYF
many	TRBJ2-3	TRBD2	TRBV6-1	TGTGCCAGCAGTGAGGGACTAGAGGACACAGATACGCAGTATTTT	CASSEGLEDTDTQYF
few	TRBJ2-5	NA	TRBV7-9	TGTGCCAGCACCAAAAAAGGGGGAGGGCCCTTTGAGACCCAGTACTTC	CASTKKGGGPFETQYF
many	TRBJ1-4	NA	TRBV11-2	TGTGCCAGCAGCGCGGCCTATAAGAATAATGAAAAACTGTTTTTT	CASSAAYKNNEKLFF
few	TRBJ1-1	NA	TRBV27	TGTGCCAGCATCCCGGGCCCTTTGAACACTGAAGCTTTCTTT	CASIPGPLNTEAFF
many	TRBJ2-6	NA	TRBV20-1	TGCAGTTTTCCCCGCTCTGGGGCCAACGTCCTGACTTTC	CSFPRSGANVLTF
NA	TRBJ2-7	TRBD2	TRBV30	TGTGCCTGGAGTCCCGGGACTAGCGGGATAAACGAGCAGTACTTC	CAWSPGTSGINEQYF
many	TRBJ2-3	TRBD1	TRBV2	TGTGCCAGCAGTGCTCGAGGGACAGGGGTGACAGATACGCAGTATTTT	CASSARGTGVTDTQYF
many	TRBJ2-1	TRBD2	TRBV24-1	TGTGCCACCAGTGATCCAGCGGGAGGCTCCTACAATGAGCAGTTCTTC	CATSDPAGGSYNEQFF
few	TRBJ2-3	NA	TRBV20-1	TGCAGTGCTAGAGAGTCTCGCACAGATACGCAGTATTTT	CSARESRTDTQYF
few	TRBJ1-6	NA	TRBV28	TGTGCCAGCAGTCCCGGGACTATTGGGTCACCCCTCCACTTT	CASSPGTIGSPLHF
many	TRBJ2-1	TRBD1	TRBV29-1	TGCAGCGTTCCAGACAGGGGACATAACAATGAGCAGTTCTTC	CSVPDRGHNNEQFF
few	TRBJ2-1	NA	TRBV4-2	TGTGCCAGCAGCCAAGACGGGCTTGCGGCAGAATACAATGAGCAGTTCTTC	CASSQDGLAAEYNEQFF